The 7 T cell receptor beta chains listed next were all sequenced from one sample in a study of blood T cell repertoires in COVID-19. Generated by immunoSEQ multiplex PCR, the TCRdb table keeps only in-frame clones and is missing some. The sample includes some 78,000 clones, around 80% of them seen just once. The sequencing input was peripheral blood. Source of these receptors: a man aged 60-69 years with active or convalescent COVID-19.

V gene TRBV7-2 combines with J gene TRBJ1-6, with 7 bases that match TRBD1. The V segment lost 3 bases and the J segment 6 bases; nucleotides outside the gene matches: 5. The CDR3 runs to 15 residues. Germline CDR1 is SGHTA and CDR2 is FQGNSA. CDR3 sequence reads: CASSFSGQPNSPLHF. CDR3 sequence (DNA): TGTGCCAGCAGCTTTTCGGGACAGCCTAATTCACCCCTCCACTTT.

CDR3 region: CATSLLDRDRSPLHF. The CDR3 nucleotides are TGTGCCACCAGCTTGCTGGACAGGGACCGATCACCCCTCCACTTT. The J gene is TRBJ1-6, the V gene TRBV15; 8 bases are shared with TRBD1. CDR1 is LNHNV and CDR2 is YYDKDF in the germline V gene (reference sequence). The length of the CDR3 is 15 residues. J was trimmed by 10 bases and V by 5 bases; bases with no gene match: 10.

This clone turned up a few times. CDR3 coding DNA: TGTGCCAGCAGCCAATCCCTCCGGGACAGGGTCTATGGCTACACCTTC. It codes for CASSQSLRDRVYGYTF. The rearrangement links TRBV16 to TRBJ1-2, with TRBD1 matching 9 bases. The CDR3 contains 16 residues. The V segment lost 0 bases and the J segment 4 bases; nucleotides outside the gene matches: 6. The germline V gene encodes CDR1 KGHSY and CDR2 FQNENV.

The rearrangement uses TRBV18 and TRBJ2-5; 7 bases are a match to TRBD1. The CDR3 runs to 15 residues. Germline trimming cut 2 bases from V and 4 bases from J; bases unmatched to any gene: 7. CDR1 and CDR2 from the germline V gene are KGHSH and LQKENI. Here the CDR3 reads CASSPSDRAIETQYF. CDR3 coding DNA: TGTGCCAGCTCACCAAGTGACAGGGCGATAGAGACCCAGTACTTC. Full variable domain (missing parts from reference TRBV18 and TRBJ2-5): NAGVMQNPRHLVRRRGQEARLRCSPMKGHSHVYWYRQLPEEGLKFMVYLQKENIIDESGMPKERFSAEFPKEGPSILRIQQVVRGDSAAYFCASSPSDRAIETQYFGPGTRLLVL.

V usage is TRBV3-1 (or the pseudogene TRBV3-2) and J usage is TRBJ1-4; D perhaps matches TRBD1 (6 bases). This CDR3 has 16 residues. Germline CDR1 and CDR2: LGHDT and YNNKEL (reference sequence). Trimming cost V 4 bases and J 6 bases, with 18 bases left between them. The CDR3 region has the DNA TGTGCCAGCAGCCGCTACCCGGGACAAGCACATGAAAAACTGTTTTTT. It specifies CASSRYPGQAHEKLFF.

Only a few counts were recorded for this clone. V and J are TRBV14 and TRBJ2-7; D not certain. The CDR3 consists of 13 residues. The ends were cut back, 1 base at V and 6 bases at J, with 10 bases in the middle. Germline V gene lookup returns CDR1 SGHDN and CDR2 FVKESK. This CDR3 reads CASSQVTTSEQYF. The CDR3 DNA follows: TGTGCCAGCAGCCAAGTGACGACAAGCGAGCAGTACTTC. The variable domain in full, completed from reference TRBV14 and TRBJ2-7, reads EAGVTQFPSHSVIEKGQTVTLRCDPISGHDNLYWYRRVMGKEIKFLLHFVKESKQDESGMPNNRFLAERTGGTYSTLKVQPAELEDSGVYFCASSQVTTSEQYFGPGTRLTVT.

The chain joins TRBV6-4 to TRBJ2-1; 9 bases are shared with TRBD1. With 3 bases clipped from V and 6 bases from J, the junction kept 6 bases outside the gene matches. Germline CDR1 reads MRHNA; CDR2 reads SNTAGT. The CDR3 sequence is 15 residues long. CDR3: CASSEGQGLVNEQFF. The CDR3, as DNA: TGTGCCAGCAGTGAGGGACAGGGTCTAGTCAATGAGCAGTTCTTC.